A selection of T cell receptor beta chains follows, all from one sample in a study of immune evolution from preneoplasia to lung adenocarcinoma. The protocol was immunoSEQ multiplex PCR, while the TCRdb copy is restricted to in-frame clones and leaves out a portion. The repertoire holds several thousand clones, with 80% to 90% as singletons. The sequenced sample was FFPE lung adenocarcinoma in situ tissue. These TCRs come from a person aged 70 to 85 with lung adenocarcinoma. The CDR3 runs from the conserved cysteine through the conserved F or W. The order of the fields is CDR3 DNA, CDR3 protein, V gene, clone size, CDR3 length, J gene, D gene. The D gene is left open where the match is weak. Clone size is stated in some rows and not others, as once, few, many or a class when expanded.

CDR3 DNA: TGTGCCAGCAGTCGGGGGACAGGGAATGGCGAGCAGTACTTC
CDR3 protein: CASSRGTGNGEQYF
V gene: TRBV2
clone size: few
CDR3 length: 14
J gene: TRBJ2-7
D gene: TRBD1

CDR3 DNA: TGTGCCGTCCGAGCGGAGGCAAGGTACACTGAAGCTTTCTTT
CDR3 protein: CAVRAEARYTEAFF
V gene: TRBV10-3
clone size: NA
CDR3 length: 14
J gene: TRBJ1-1
D gene: NA

CDR3 DNA: TGTGCCAGCAGTTCAGGACAGGGTCTATCCTACGAGCAGTACTTC
CDR3 protein: CASSSGQGLSYEQYF
V gene: TRBV6-6
clone size: NA
CDR3 length: 15
J gene: TRBJ2-7
D gene: TRBD1

CDR3 DNA: TGTGCCAGCACCCTAGGCCCGGTGAGCTATGGCTACACCTTC
CDR3 protein: CASTLGPVSYGYTF
V gene: TRBV5-6
clone size: NA
CDR3 length: 14
J gene: TRBJ1-2
D gene: NA

CDR3 DNA: TGTGCCAGCAGTTTTGGCGGGTCTACCTACAATGAGCAGTTCTTC
CDR3 protein: CASSFGGSTYNEQFF
V gene: TRBV28
clone size: NA
CDR3 length: 15
J gene: TRBJ2-1
D gene: NA

CDR3 DNA: TGTGCCTGGAATAAGATGGGGGTTGAAAAACTGTTTTTT
CDR3 protein: CAWNKMGVEKLFF
V gene: TRBV30
clone size: NA
CDR3 length: 13
J gene: TRBJ1-4
D gene: NA

CDR3 DNA: TGTGCCTGGAGTACGGGACAGGGGTACACTGAAGCTTTCTTT
CDR3 protein: CAWSTGQGYTEAFF
V gene: TRBV30
clone size: NA
CDR3 length: 14
J gene: TRBJ1-1
D gene: TRBD1

CDR3 DNA: TGTGCCAGCAGCTCGGGCGGCCCTTCTGGAAACACCATATATTTT
CDR3 protein: CASSSGGPSGNTIYF
V gene: TRBV7-9
clone size: NA
CDR3 length: 15
J gene: TRBJ1-3
D gene: NA

CDR3 DNA: TGCAGCGTTACCCCTAGGGGGACCGGGGAGCTGTTTTTT
CDR3 protein: CSVTPRGTGELFF
V gene: TRBV29-1
clone size: few
CDR3 length: 13
J gene: TRBJ2-2
D gene: NA

CDR3 DNA: TGTGCCAGCAGTTACCGCTTAAACAATGAGCAGTTCTTC
CDR3 protein: CASSYRLNNEQFF
V gene: TRBV6-5
clone size: NA
CDR3 length: 13
J gene: TRBJ2-1
D gene: NA

CDR3 DNA: TGTGCCAGCAGCCAAGGTTACGAGTCTGGCTACACCTTC
CDR3 protein: CASSQGYESGYTF
V gene: TRBV4-2
clone size: NA
CDR3 length: 13
J gene: TRBJ1-2
D gene: NA

CDR3 DNA: TGTGCCTGGAGTAGGTCGGGAGGTAGCACAGATACGCAGTATTTT
CDR3 protein: CAWSRSGGSTDTQYF
V gene: TRBV30
clone size: NA
CDR3 length: 15
J gene: TRBJ2-3
D gene: TRBD2

CDR3 DNA: TGTGCCAGCAGCTTAGATGGGGGCAGAGACGAGCAGTACTTC
CDR3 protein: CASSLDGGRDEQYF
V gene: TRBV11-3
clone size: NA
CDR3 length: 14
J gene: TRBJ2-7
D gene: NA

CDR3 DNA: TGTGCCAGCAGTTCCAATGAGCAGTTCTTC
CDR3 protein: CASSSNEQFF
V gene: TRBV6-9
clone size: NA
CDR3 length: 10
J gene: TRBJ2-1
D gene: NA

CDR3 DNA: TGTGCCAGCAGCTTAGGGGACAATTCGGGAGAGACCCAGTACTTC
CDR3 protein: CASSLGDNSGETQYF
V gene: TRBV11-3
clone size: once
CDR3 length: 15
J gene: TRBJ2-5
D gene: NA

CDR3 DNA: TGTGCCAGCAGCTACGCCGAAAGGGAGTCACCCCTCCACTTT
CDR3 protein: CASSYAERESPLHF
V gene: TRBV5-4
clone size: NA
CDR3 length: 14
J gene: TRBJ1-6
D gene: NA

CDR3 DNA: TGTGCCAGCAGTCCCCTTACTGGGGAGTGGACAGATACGCAGTATTTT
CDR3 protein: CASSPLTGEWTDTQYF
V gene: TRBV28
clone size: once
CDR3 length: 16
J gene: TRBJ2-3
D gene: NA

CDR3 DNA: TGTGCCAGCAGACGGACTAGCGGGAGGAGATCCTACGAGCAGTACTTC
CDR3 protein: CASRRTSGRRSYEQYF
V gene: TRBV27
clone size: NA
CDR3 length: 16
J gene: TRBJ2-7
D gene: TRBD2

CDR3 DNA: TGTGCCAGCAGCAGGACTAGCTGGGATACGCAGTATTTT
CDR3 protein: CASSRTSWDTQYF
V gene: TRBV7-9
clone size: NA
CDR3 length: 13
J gene: TRBJ2-3
D gene: TRBD2

CDR3 DNA: TGTGCCAGTAGTATGCATTTCGGGAGTAGCAATCAGCCCCAGCATTTT
CDR3 protein: CASSMHFGSSNQPQHF
V gene: TRBV19
clone size: NA
CDR3 length: 16
J gene: TRBJ1-5
D gene: NA

CDR3 DNA: TGTGCCAGTAGTGGGGGGTTCGGGGCAGATACGCAGTATTTT
CDR3 protein: CASSGGFGADTQYF
V gene: TRBV19
clone size: NA
CDR3 length: 14
J gene: TRBJ2-3
D gene: NA

CDR3 DNA: TGTGCCAGCAGCTTAGGGGGGGCGTACACTGAAGCTTTCTTT
CDR3 protein: CASSLGGAYTEAFF
V gene: TRBV11-2
clone size: NA
CDR3 length: 14
J gene: TRBJ1-1
D gene: NA

CDR3 DNA: TGTGCCAGCAGCCCTGTAGCGGGAGTGAGTACCGGGGAGCTGTTTTTT
CDR3 protein: CASSPVAGVSTGELFF
V gene: TRBV7-9
clone size: once
CDR3 length: 16
J gene: TRBJ2-2
D gene: TRBD2

CDR3 DNA: TGTGCCAGCAGCTTAGGCCCTATCTGGGGGCTTAGCGAGCAGTACTTC
CDR3 protein: CASSLGPIWGLSEQYF
V gene: TRBV7-9
clone size: large
CDR3 length: 16
J gene: TRBJ2-7
D gene: NA

CDR3 DNA: TGTGCCAGCAGTTTATCCGGACAGGGGGACACTGAAGCTTTCTTT
CDR3 protein: CASSLSGQGDTEAFF
V gene: TRBV28
clone size: few
CDR3 length: 15
J gene: TRBJ1-1
D gene: TRBD1

CDR3 DNA: TGTGCCAGCACCAAGGACAGGATGAACACTGAAGCTTTCTTT
CDR3 protein: CASTKDRMNTEAFF
V gene: TRBV6-6
clone size: NA
CDR3 length: 14
J gene: TRBJ1-1
D gene: TRBD1

CDR3 DNA: TGTGCCAGCTCACCAGGCACCAGCTCCTACGAGCAGTACTTC
CDR3 protein: CASSPGTSSYEQYF
V gene: TRBV18
clone size: NA
CDR3 length: 14
J gene: TRBJ2-7
D gene: NA

CDR3 DNA: TGCGCCAGCAGCTTGGACAGGGGGAATGGGAGGAACACTGAAGCTTTTTTT
CDR3 protein: CASSLDRGNGRNTEAFF
V gene: TRBV5-1
clone size: NA
CDR3 length: 17
J gene: TRBJ1-1
D gene: TRBD1

CDR3 DNA: TGTGCCACCTCTCGCCAACTAGCGGAGACCCAGTACTTC
CDR3 protein: CATSRQLAETQYF
V gene: TRBV15
clone size: NA
CDR3 length: 13
J gene: TRBJ2-5
D gene: TRBD2

CDR3 DNA: TGCGCCAGCAGCCAAGTAAGTGAGGAAAAACTGTTTTTT
CDR3 protein: CASSQVSEEKLFF
V gene: TRBV4-1
clone size: NA
CDR3 length: 13
J gene: TRBJ1-4
D gene: NA

CDR3 DNA: TGTGCCAGCAGTTCTCGGGGGACAGGGGGCAGCGGGGAGCTGTTTTTT
CDR3 protein: CASSSRGTGGSGELFF
V gene: TRBV28
clone size: NA
CDR3 length: 16
J gene: TRBJ2-2
D gene: TRBD1

CDR3 DNA: TGTGCCAGCGGTCACCGGGACAGGGGAACTCAGCCCCAGCATTTT
CDR3 protein: CASGHRDRGTQPQHF
V gene: TRBV28
clone size: NA
CDR3 length: 15
J gene: TRBJ1-5
D gene: TRBD1

CDR3 DNA: TGTGCCAGCAAGACAGGGGGCATAGTTGATGAGCAGTTCTTC
CDR3 protein: CASKTGGIVDEQFF
V gene: TRBV27
clone size: few
CDR3 length: 14
J gene: TRBJ2-1
D gene: TRBD1

CDR3 DNA: TGTGCCAGCAGCCCGCGTGGGGCCCGGGCTAATGAAAAACTGTTTTTT
CDR3 protein: CASSPRGARANEKLFF
V gene: TRBV9
clone size: once
CDR3 length: 16
J gene: TRBJ1-4
D gene: NA

CDR3 DNA: TGTGCCAGCAGTCAGGGGCAGTGGGGCTATGGCTACACCTTC
CDR3 protein: CASSQGQWGYGYTF
V gene: TRBV28
clone size: NA
CDR3 length: 14
J gene: TRBJ1-2
D gene: NA

CDR3 DNA: TGTGCCAGCAGCCCGAGCCCTATTACTCGGGGGGAGCTGTTTTTT
CDR3 protein: CASSPSPITRGELFF
V gene: TRBV7-6
clone size: NA
CDR3 length: 15
J gene: TRBJ2-2
D gene: NA

CDR3 DNA: TGTGCCAGCAGCGTAGGGTCGACAGGGGGCTTGACACCCCTCCACTTT
CDR3 protein: CASSVGSTGGLTPLHF
V gene: TRBV9
clone size: NA
CDR3 length: 16
J gene: TRBJ1-6
D gene: TRBD1

CDR3 DNA: TGTGCCAGCAGCGTAGGCGGGAGATCCTACAATGAGCAGTTCTTC
CDR3 protein: CASSVGGRSYNEQFF
V gene: TRBV9
clone size: NA
CDR3 length: 15
J gene: TRBJ2-1
D gene: TRBD2

CDR3 DNA: TGTGCCAGCAGTTCCGAAGGGGGAGGTAAAGACGAGCAGTACTTC
CDR3 protein: CASSSEGGGKDEQYF
V gene: TRBV28
clone size: few
CDR3 length: 15
J gene: TRBJ2-7
D gene: NA

CDR3 DNA: TGTGCCAGTAGTGCCGGACAGGGGGCGAGTTGGTACGAGCAGTACTTC
CDR3 protein: CASSAGQGASWYEQYF
V gene: TRBV19
clone size: few
CDR3 length: 16
J gene: TRBJ2-7
D gene: TRBD1